The 32 T cell receptor beta chains in this list originate from one sample, sequenced in a study of blood T cells in healthy people across ages (dated by TCRdb to between 2015 and 2016). The library was built by means of 5' RACE. The sequencing machine was an Illumina HiSeq 2500. A second PCR of roughly 6 to 12 cycles was run with a J-beta primer mix and a sample-barcoded 5' primer. TCRdb's own reprocessing of the public reads used fastp at Q25 and MiXCR and kept productive beta chains. A single entry per CDR3 protein holds the most common genes and DNA from its merged rows. The sample records about 1,500,000 distinct CDR3 sequences, over 25% of which are singletons. 6.5% to 8.5% of the sample is taken by the ten largest. Sequences were obtained from blood. The receptors shown here come from a woman aged 25 to 39 in good health.

V and J are TRBV29-1 and TRBJ1-1, with D tentatively TRBD1 (6 bases). V lost 1 base, J lost 1 base, and 16 bases lay in between. This CDR3 region has 16 residues. Germline CDR1 is SQVTM and CDR2 is ANQGSEA. The CDR3 loop reads CSVEAGVGFGNTEAFF. The CDR3 nucleotides are TGCAGCGTTGAAGCAGGGGTCGGATTCGGGAACACTGAAGCTTTCTTT.

At least ten counts were recorded for this clonotype. The chain is built from TRBV9 and TRBJ2-1; TRBD2 matches at 8 bases. CDR1 is SGDLS and CDR2 is YYNGEE in the germline V gene. V was clipped by 2 bases and J by 10 bases; unmatched bases: 11. The CDR3 runs to 15 residues. CDR3 in DNA: TGTGCCAGCAGCGTCGGCGGGGGGTACGAGTGGGAGCAGTTCTTC. Its protein product is CASSVGGGYEWEQFF.

The chain employs TRBV2 and TRBJ2-7, with TRBD2 matching 10 bases. Per the germline V gene, CDR1 is SNHLY and CDR2 is FYNNEI. The CDR3 is 15 amino acids. J lost 6 bases, V lost 1 base, and 6 bases had no gene match. Here the CDR3 reads CASSEVLAGTAEQYF. The CDR3 region has the DNA TGTGCCAGCAGTGAAGTACTAGCGGGGACTGCCGAGCAGTACTTC.

The V gene is TRBV7-9, the J gene TRBJ2-5; 14 bases agree with TRBD2. V lost 5 bases and J lost 11; bases outside the gene matches: 16. Germline-derived CDR1 and CDR2 are SEHNR and FQNEAQ (reference sequence). The CDR3 loop spans 17 amino acids. CDR3 DNA: TGTGCCAGCAGCACCCCCCGGGGGGGACTAGCGGGAGAGGAGCAGTACTTC. It encodes CASSTPRGGLAGEEQYF.

The CDR3 sequence is CASSDSSRRTEAFF. The CDR3, as DNA: TGTGCCAGCAGTGATTCTAGTAGGCGCACTGAAGCTTTCTTT. The chain is built from TRBV6-1 and TRBJ1-1; D is uncertain. This CDR3 region has 14 residues. Germline lookup yields CDR1 MNHNS and CDR2 SASEGT. V was shortened by 3 bases and J by 4 bases, with 12 bases between the two germline ends.

In this sample, this clonotype turned up a few times. The chain joins TRBV25-1 to TRBJ1-1; possibly TRBD1 for D (5 bases). V shed 8 bases and J shed 1 base, with 11 bases lying between them. Germline assignment: CDR1 MGHDK and CDR2 SYGVNS. The CDR3 loop spans 13 amino acids. CDR3 DNA: TGTGCCAGCCTCGGGGGGGGGAACACTGAAGCTTTCTTT. The encoded protein is CASLGGGNTEAFF.

This clonotype came up a few times. Written as DNA, the CDR3 is TGTGCCAGCAGTTGCGAAAGGCAGTTCTTC. Translation: CASSCERQFF. The chain employs TRBV28 and TRBJ2-1; D gene uncertain. Looked up from germline, CDR1 is MDHEN and CDR2 is SYDVKM. V lost 4 bases to trimming and J lost 12 bases, with 7 bases between them. This CDR3 has 10 residues. The full variable domain, with the rest looked up from reference TRBV28 and TRBJ2-1, is DVKVTQSSRYLVKRTGEKVFLECVQDMDHENMFWYRQDPGLGLRLIYFSYDVKMKEKGDIPEGYSVSREKKERFSLILESASTNQTSMYLCASSCERQFFGPGTRLTVL.

The chain has TRBV24-1 and TRBJ1-2; TRBD1 matches 7 bases. This CDR3 contains 15 residues. The trim removed 3 bases at V and 4 bases at J, leaving 7 bases unmatched. From germline, CDR1 is KGHDR and CDR2 SFDVKD. In nucleotides, the CDR3 is TGTGCCACCAGTGATCCCGGACAGGCAACCTATGGCTACACCTTC. Encoded protein: CATSDPGQATYGYTF.

The chain recombines TRBV9 with TRBJ1-2, with 7 bases lining up with TRBD1. CDR1 SGDLS and CDR2 YYNGEE come from the germline V gene. This CDR3 is 15 amino acids long. The J segment lost 5 bases and the V segment lost 2 bases, leaving 9 bases of the junction unmatched. CDR3 sequence (DNA): TGTGCCAGCAGCGTTCAGGGGGGGGTTGATTATGGCTACACCTTC. Translation: CASSVQGGVDYGYTF.

V gene TRBV9 combines with J gene TRBJ1-5; possibly TRBD1 for D (6 bases). CDR1 and CDR2 (germline): SGDLS, YYNGEE. The V and J ends lost 3 bases and 6 bases respectively, with 16 bases between them. The CDR3 contains 15 residues. CDR3 region: CASSGHPGQGQPQHF. CDR3 nucleotide sequence: TGTGCCAGCAGCGGGCACCCGGGACAAGGTCAGCCCCAGCATTTT.

The rearrangement joins TRBV24-1 to TRBJ2-1; D possibly corresponds to TRBD2 (6 bases). The V gene lost 4 bases and the J gene lost 8 bases, with 23 bases spanning the gap. CDR1 KGHDR and CDR2 SFDVKD come from the germline V gene. CDR3 length equals 17 residues. The CDR3 coding sequence is TGTGCCACCAGTGAAAGTGGGGCGGGGCCCAACAAGCATGAGCAGTTCTTC. Translating gives CATSESGAGPNKHEQFF.

The chain has TRBV2 and TRBJ2-3; D is unresolved. The CDR3 sequence is 14 residues long. The ends were cut back, 5 bases at V and 4 bases at J, with 13 bases in the middle. Germline V gene lookup returns CDR1 SNHLY and CDR2 FYNNEI. CDR3 protein: CASSTGRVPDTQYF. CDR3 DNA sequence: TGTGCCAGCAGTACCGGCCGGGTCCCAGATACGCAGTATTTT.

This clonotype has more than one count but fewer than ten. V is TRBV29-1 and J is TRBJ2-7, with D possibly called TRBD1 or TRBD2 (6 bases each). This CDR3 is built from 15 residues. CDR1 is SQVTM, CDR2 ANQGSEA, per germline. The V gene lost 8 bases and the J gene lost 4 bases, with 24 bases spanning the gap. CDR3 protein: CSLEVEGGRGYEQYF. DNA of the CDR3: TGCAGCCTCGAAGTAGAAGGGGGACGGGGGTACGAGCAGTACTTC.

For this clonotype: It may be a read error: a sequence one base away is much more abundant. J is TRBJ2-6 and V is TRBV10-3; D gene unclear. Trimming left V 8 bases short and J 4 bases short, with 15 bases between. In germline, CDR1 is ENHRY, CDR2 SYGVKD. The CDR3 is 15 residues long. CDR3 region: CAILGQASGANVLTF. CDR3 sequence (DNA): TGTGCCATCCTGGGCCAAGCGTCCGGGGCCAACGTCCTGACTTTC.

This clonotype was seen many times. The chain has TRBV9 and TRBJ2-1, with TRBD2 as a possible D gene (5 bases). CDR1 SGDLS and CDR2 YYNGEE come from the germline V gene. Trimming shortened V by 3 bases and J by 8 bases, and 15 bases separated the two germline ends. The CDR3 loop spans 14 amino acids. CDR3 in amino acids: CASSGDWTSYEQFF. The CDR3 coding sequence is TGTGCCAGCAGCGGCGACTGGACTTCTTATGAGCAGTTCTTC.

This clonotype was seen ten or more times. The chain couples TRBV10-3 to TRBJ2-7, with D perhaps being TRBD1 or TRBD2 (6 bases each). Deletions cut 0 bases from V and 6 bases from J, with 15 bases between. CDR1 and CDR2 (germline): ENHRY, SYGVKD. CDR3 size: 15 residues. The chain's CDR3 is CAISESRQEGSEQYF. The DNA for the CDR3 is TGTGCCATCAGTGAGTCCCGACAGGAGGGGAGCGAGCAGTACTTC.

There are a few counts of this clonotype. V and J are TRBV3-1 and TRBJ1-5; no clear D. Germline CDR1 is LGHDT and CDR2 is YNNKEL (reference sequence). CDR3 length: 13 amino acids. Trimming took 2 bases from V and 4 from J, leaving 6 bases between them. The CDR3 DNA follows: TGTGCCAGCAGCCAATACATAAATCAGCCCCAGCATTTT. Amino acids: CASSQYINQPQHF.

This clonotype was recorded at least ten times. CDR3 in DNA: TGCGCCAGCAGCTGGGAGGGAGAGACCCAGTACTTC. Encoded protein: CASSWEGETQYF. The chain uses TRBV5-1 and TRBJ2-5; TRBD2 agrees at 7 bases. The CDR3 contains 12 residues. V dropped 3 bases and J dropped 4; count of bases not matched to a gene: 0. CDR1 is SGHRS and CDR2 is YFSETQ in the germline V gene.

Concerning this clonotype: Mismatch with germline at one junction end may stem from a read error. CDR3 in amino acids: CASSLQTGFTDMQYF. CDR3 nucleotide sequence: TGCGCCAGCAGCCTACAAACAGGGTTCACAGATATGCAGTATTTT. The J gene is TRBJ2-3, the V gene TRBV5-1; the D gene is possibly TRBD1 (6 bases). The germline gives CDR1 SGHRS, CDR2 YFSETQ. This CDR3 has 15 amino acids.

The sample holds a few counts of this clonotype. The rearrangement uses TRBV20-1 and TRBJ2-1; D remains unclear. V was cut by 6 bases and J by 6 bases, with 18 bases left in between. The CDR3 has 14 residues. Germline CDR1 DFQATT, CDR2 SNEGSKA (reference sequence). Here the CDR3 DNA reads TGCAGTGCCCGACCAGGACCTACCTCCAATGAGCAGTTCTTC. Translation: CSARPGPTSNEQFF.

This clonotype appeared many times. This chain links TRBV6-5 with TRBJ1-5, with 8 bases aligning to TRBD1. With V trimmed by 10 bases and J by 6 bases, 8 bases remained unmatched. The CDR3 covers 13 residues. Germline CDR1 MNHEY, CDR2 SVGAGI. The CDR3 bases are TGTGCCACCTACCAGGGGGCGGCTCAGCCCCAGCATTTT. Amino acids: CATYQGAAQPQHF.

The rearrangement joins TRBV11-2 to TRBJ2-1; the match to TRBD2 covers 7 bases. The CDR3 has 15 amino acids. V dropped 3 bases and J dropped 10; count of bases not matched to a gene: 12. Germline V CDR1 and CDR2: SGHAT, FQNNGV. CDR3 in DNA: TGTGCCAGCAGCTTGACTAGCAGCAGCTCCTACGAGCAGTTCTTC. This translates into CASSLTSSSSYEQFF.

This clonotype was observed at least ten times. This rearrangement joins TRBV7-2 to TRBJ2-1; weak D call: TRBD1 (5 bases). The germline V gene has CDR1 SGHTA and CDR2 FQGNSA. V dropped 2 bases and J dropped 0 bases, with 11 bases sitting between them. This CDR3 is 16 amino acids long. The CDR3 nucleotides read TGTGCCAGCAGCTTACTGGGGCGAAACTCCTACAATGAGCAGTTCTTC. Translated, it gives CASSLLGRNSYNEQFF.

This clonotype was observed many times. CDR3 loop: CASSLYLEYGYTF. The CDR3 DNA reads as TGCGCCAGCAGCTTGTACCTAGAGTATGGCTACACCTTC. J is TRBJ1-2 and V is TRBV5-1; D unresolved. From germline, CDR1 is SGHRS and CDR2 YFSETQ. Deletions cut 1 base from V and 5 bases from J, with 9 bases between. This CDR3 contains 13 residues.

In nucleotides, the CDR3 is TGTGCCAGCAGTGGACAGAGCGGGACTGAAGCTTTCTTT. It yields the protein CASSGQSGTEAFF. V and J are TRBV12-3 or TRBV12-4 and TRBJ1-1, with D perhaps matching TRBD1 (6 bases). Trimming stripped 5 bases from V and 5 bases from J, with 12 bases between. This CDR3 is built from 13 residues.

This clonotype has ten or more counts. The V and J genes are TRBV7-9 and TRBJ1-2; maybe TRBD1 (6 bases). Per germline, CDR1 SEHNR and CDR2 FQNEAQ (reference sequence). V lost 5 bases and J 7 bases, leaving 14 bases between the germline ends. CDR3 length: 13 residues. The CDR3 sequence is CASSPTGFGGYTF. The CDR3 DNA reads as TGTGCCAGCAGCCCTACAGGGTTTGGTGGCTACACCTTC.

The chain employs TRBV15 and TRBJ1-1, with TRBD1 as a possible D gene (5 bases). The length of the CDR3 is 13 residues. The germline V gene has CDR1 LNHNV and CDR2 YYDKDF (reference sequence). Trimming removed 9 bases from V and 6 bases from J, with 17 bases in between. The CDR3 region is CATGRRGNPEAFF. The CDR3, as DNA: TGTGCCACTGGGAGAAGGGGAAACCCTGAAGCTTTCTTT. Variable domain in full (rest from reference TRBV15 and TRBJ1-1): DAMVIQNPRYQVTQFGKPVTLSCSQTLNHNVMYWYQQKSSQAPKLLFHYYDKDFNNEADTPDNFQSRRPNTSFCFLDIRSPGLGDTAMYLCATGRRGNPEAFFGQGTRLTVV.

For this clonotype: A read error may be the cause here, since a much bigger clone is one base away. The rearrangement joins TRBV5-1 to TRBJ2-5; a weak D match, TRBD1 (6 bases). Germline values: CDR1 SGHRS, CDR2 YFSETQ. V was pared by 1 base and J by 11 bases, with 18 bases between. This CDR3 region has 14 residues. The CDR3 here is CASSLTTGLGEQYF. CDR3 nucleotide sequence: TGCGCCAGCAGCTTGACAACAGGGCTTGGGGAGCAGTACTTC.

Remarks on this clonotype: A much larger clone is a single base away; this may be a read error. This chain connects TRBV20-1 to TRBJ2-3, with D perhaps matching TRBD2 (6 bases). The CDR3 contains 17 residues. Trimming removed 5 bases from V and 4 bases from J, with 25 bases in between. Per the germline V gene, CDR1 is DFQATT and CDR2 is SNEGSKA (reference sequence). The CDR3 sequence: CSASPLSWRADADTQYF. CDR3 nucleotides: TGCAGTGCTTCTCCCCTCAGCTGGAGGGCCGATGCAGATACGCAGTATTTT.

V is TRBV12-3 or TRBV12-4 and J is TRBJ2-2; D unclear. This CDR3 comprises 13 residues. V lost 3 bases, J lost 6 bases, and 8 bases lay in between. The chain's CDR3 is CASSLKGPGELFF. The CDR3 nucleotides are TGTGCCAGCAGTTTGAAGGGCCCCGGGGAGCTGTTTTTT.

This sequence joins TRBV5-1 and TRBJ2-1, with 8 bases matching TRBD2. The CDR3 runs to 15 residues. CDR1 is SGHRS, CDR2 YFSETQ, per germline. The V gene end was trimmed by 5 bases and the J gene end by 8 bases; junction bases not matched to a gene: 12. For the CDR3, the DNA is TGCGCCAGCAGAAGAAGCGGGAGTCTTTACGATGAGCAGTTCTTC. Protein product: CASRRSGSLYDEQFF.

This clonotype was observed a handful of times. The genes are TRBV7-2 and TRBJ2-5; 7 bases map to TRBD2. Germline-derived CDR1 and CDR2 are SGHTA and FQGNSA. The CDR3 consists of 14 residues. Trimming cost V 5 bases and J 0 bases; bases outside gene matches: 3. CDR3 sequence reads: CASSRGVDQETQYF. For the CDR3, the DNA is TGTGCCAGCAGCCGGGGGGTGGACCAAGAGACCCAGTACTTC.